This T cell receptor beta chain came from a study of somatic mutations in cytotoxic T cells in rheumatoid arthritis. The germline V gene encodes CDR1 LGHNA and CDR2 YSLEER. Trimming took 0 bases from V and 1 from J; bases not matched to a gene: 8. This CDR3 has 17 amino acids. Clones were read by immunoSEQ multiplex PCR, and TCRdb kept only the in-frame ones, dropping some. The sample consists of more than 10,000 clones, approximately 89% of them appearing once. The origin of this receptor is a young woman with rheumatoid arthritis. The chain links TRBV4-3 to TRBJ2-5; TRBD2 matches 7 bases. The sample consisted of CD4+ T cells sorted from blood. The CDR3 spells CASSQDAQRGGQETQYF. DNA for the CDR3: TGCGCCAGCAGCCAAGATGCCCAGCGGGGAGGCCAAGAGACCCAGTACTTC.